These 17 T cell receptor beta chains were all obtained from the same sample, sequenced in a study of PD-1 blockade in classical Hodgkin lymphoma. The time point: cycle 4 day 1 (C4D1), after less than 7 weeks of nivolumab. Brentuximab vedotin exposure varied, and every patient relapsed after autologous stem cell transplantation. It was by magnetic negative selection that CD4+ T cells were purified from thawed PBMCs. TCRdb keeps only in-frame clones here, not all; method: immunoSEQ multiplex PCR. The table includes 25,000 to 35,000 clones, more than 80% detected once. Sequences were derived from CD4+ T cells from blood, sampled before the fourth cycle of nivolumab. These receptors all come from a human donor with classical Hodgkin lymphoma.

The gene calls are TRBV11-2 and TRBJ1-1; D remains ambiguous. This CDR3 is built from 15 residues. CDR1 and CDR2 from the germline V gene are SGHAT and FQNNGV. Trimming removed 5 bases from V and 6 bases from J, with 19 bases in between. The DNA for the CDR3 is TGTGCCAGCAGCCCCCTACCCTCCGTCGCAGCTGAAGCTTTCTTT. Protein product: CASSPLPSVAAEAFF.

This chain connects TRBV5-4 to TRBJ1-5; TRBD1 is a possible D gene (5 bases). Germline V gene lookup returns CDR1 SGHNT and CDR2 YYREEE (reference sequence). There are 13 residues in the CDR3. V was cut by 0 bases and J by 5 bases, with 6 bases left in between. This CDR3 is CASSLGGYQPQHF. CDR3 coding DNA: TGTGCCAGCAGCTTGGGGGGGTATCAGCCCCAGCATTTT.

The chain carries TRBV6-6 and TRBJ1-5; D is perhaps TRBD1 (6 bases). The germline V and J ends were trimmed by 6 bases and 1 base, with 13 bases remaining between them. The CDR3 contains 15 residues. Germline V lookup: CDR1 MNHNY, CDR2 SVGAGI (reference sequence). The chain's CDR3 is CASRWTVMSNQPQHF. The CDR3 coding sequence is TGTGCCAGCAGATGGACAGTTATGAGCAATCAGCCCCAGCATTTT.

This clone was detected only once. DNA of the CDR3: TGTGCCAGCACCCTAGGGACAGCCACCGGGGAGCTGTTTTTT. Encoded protein: CASTLGTATGELFF. The gene calls are TRBV28 and TRBJ2-2; 7 bases fit TRBD1. In germline, CDR1 is MDHEN, CDR2 SYDVKM. The CDR3 has 14 residues. Losses at the gene ends were 7 bases for V and 4 bases for J; bases not matched to a gene: 6.

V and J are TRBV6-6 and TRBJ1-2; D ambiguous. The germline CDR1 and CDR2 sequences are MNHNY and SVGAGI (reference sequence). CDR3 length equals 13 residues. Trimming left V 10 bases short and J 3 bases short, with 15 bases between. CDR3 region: CATNRGLDYGYTF. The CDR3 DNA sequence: TGTGCCACTAATCGTGGGTTAGACTATGGCTACACCTTC.

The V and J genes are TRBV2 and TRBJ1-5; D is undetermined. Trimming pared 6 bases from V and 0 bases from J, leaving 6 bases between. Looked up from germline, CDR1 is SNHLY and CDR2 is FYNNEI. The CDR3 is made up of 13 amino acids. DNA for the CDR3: TGTGCCAGCAGCCCTGATAGCAATCAGCCCCAGCATTTT. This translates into CASSPDSNQPQHF.

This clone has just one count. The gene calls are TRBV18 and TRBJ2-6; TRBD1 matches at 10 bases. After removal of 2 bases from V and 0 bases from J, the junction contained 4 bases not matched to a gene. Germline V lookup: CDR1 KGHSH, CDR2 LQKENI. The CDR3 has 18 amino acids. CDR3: CASSPGTGDNSGANVLTF. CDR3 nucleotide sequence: TGTGCCAGCTCACCAGGGACAGGGGACAACTCTGGGGCCAACGTCCTGACTTTC. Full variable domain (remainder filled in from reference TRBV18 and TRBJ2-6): NAGVMQNPRHLVRRRGQEARLRCSPMKGHSHVYWYRQLPEEGLKFMVYLQKENIIDESGMPKERFSAEFPKEGPSILRIQQVVRGDSAAYFCASSPGTGDNSGANVLTFGAGSRLTVL.

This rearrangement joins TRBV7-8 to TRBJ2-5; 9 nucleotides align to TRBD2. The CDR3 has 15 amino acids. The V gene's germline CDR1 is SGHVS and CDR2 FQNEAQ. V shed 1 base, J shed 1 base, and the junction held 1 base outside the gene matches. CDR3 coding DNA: TGTGCCAGCAGCTTAGTACTAGCGGGCCAAGAGACCCAGTACTTC. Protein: CASSLVLAGQETQYF.

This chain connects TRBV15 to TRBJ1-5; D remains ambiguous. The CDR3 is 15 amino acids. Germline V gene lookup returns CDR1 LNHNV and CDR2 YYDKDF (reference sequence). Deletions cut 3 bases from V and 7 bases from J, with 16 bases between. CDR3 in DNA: TGTGCCACCAGCAGGCCAACCTCGGGTGACCAGCCCCAGCATTTT. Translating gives CATSRPTSGDQPQHF. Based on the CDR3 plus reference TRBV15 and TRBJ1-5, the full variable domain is DAMVIQNPRYQVTQFGKPVTLSCSQTLNHNVMYWYQQKSSQAPKLLFHYYDKDFNNEADTPDNFQSRRPNTSFCFLDIRSPGLGDTAMYLCATSRPTSGDQPQHFGDGTRLSIL.

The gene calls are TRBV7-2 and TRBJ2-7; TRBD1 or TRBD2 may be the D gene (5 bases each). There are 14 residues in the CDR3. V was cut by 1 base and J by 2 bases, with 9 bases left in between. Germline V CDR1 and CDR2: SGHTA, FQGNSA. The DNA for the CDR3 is TGTGCCAGCAGCTTAGGGGACGGGACCTACGAGCAGTACTTC. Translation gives CASSLGDGTYEQYF. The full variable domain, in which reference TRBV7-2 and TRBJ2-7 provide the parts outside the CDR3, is GAGVSQSPSNKVTEKGKDVELRCDPISGHTALYWYRQSLGQGLEFLIYFQGNSAPDKSGLPSDRFSAERTGGSVSTLTIQRTQQEDSAVYLCASSLGDGTYEQYFGPGTRLTVT.

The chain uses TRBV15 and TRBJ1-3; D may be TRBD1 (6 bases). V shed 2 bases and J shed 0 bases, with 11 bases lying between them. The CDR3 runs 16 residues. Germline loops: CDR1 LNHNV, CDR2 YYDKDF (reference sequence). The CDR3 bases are TGTGCCACCAGCAGATCGAAGGGGGGCTCTGGAAACACCATATATTTT. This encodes CATSRSKGGSGNTIYF.

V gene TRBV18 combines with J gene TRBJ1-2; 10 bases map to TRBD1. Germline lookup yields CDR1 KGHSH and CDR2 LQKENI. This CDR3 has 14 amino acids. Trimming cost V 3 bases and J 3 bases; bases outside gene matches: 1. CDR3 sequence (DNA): TGTGCCAGCTCACCGACAGGGGGCGACTATGGCTACACCTTC. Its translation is CASSPTGGDYGYTF.

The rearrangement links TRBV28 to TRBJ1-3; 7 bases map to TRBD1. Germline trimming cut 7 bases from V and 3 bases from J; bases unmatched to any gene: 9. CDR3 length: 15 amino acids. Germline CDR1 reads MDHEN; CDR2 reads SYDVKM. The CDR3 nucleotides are TGTGCCAGCATTCCCCACGGGACAGATGGAAACACCATATATTTT. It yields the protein CASIPHGTDGNTIYF.

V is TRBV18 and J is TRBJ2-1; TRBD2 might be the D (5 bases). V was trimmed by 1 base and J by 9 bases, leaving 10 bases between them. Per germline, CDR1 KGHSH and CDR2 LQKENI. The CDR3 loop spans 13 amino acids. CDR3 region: CASSPRRAGEQFF. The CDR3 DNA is TGTGCCAGCTCACCACGTAGGGCGGGTGAGCAGTTCTTC.

The CDR3 loop is CASSGTGSYNEQFF. The CDR3 coding sequence is TGTGCCAGCAGCGGGACAGGCTCCTACAATGAGCAGTTCTTC. The chain has TRBV9 and TRBJ2-1, with 7 bases fitting TRBD1. With V trimmed by 3 bases and J by 0 bases, 0 bases remained unmatched. This CDR3 spans 14 amino acids. Germline values: CDR1 SGDLS, CDR2 YYNGEE.

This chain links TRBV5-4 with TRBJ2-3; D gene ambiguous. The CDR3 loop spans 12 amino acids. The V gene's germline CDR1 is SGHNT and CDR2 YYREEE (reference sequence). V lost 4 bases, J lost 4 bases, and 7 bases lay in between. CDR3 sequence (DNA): TGTGCCAGCAGCGGGATGTCAGATACGCAGTATTTT. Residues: CASSGMSDTQYF.

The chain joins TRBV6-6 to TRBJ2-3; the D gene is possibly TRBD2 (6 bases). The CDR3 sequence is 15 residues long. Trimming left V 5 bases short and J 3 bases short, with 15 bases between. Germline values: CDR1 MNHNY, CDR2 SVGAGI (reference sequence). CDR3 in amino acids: CASSAPGLGTDTQYF. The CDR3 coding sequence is TGTGCCAGCAGTGCGCCGGGACTCGGTACAGATACGCAGTATTTT.